Listed here are 32 T cell receptor beta chains from one sample, sequenced in a study of blood T cell repertoires in COVID-19. Sequenced by immunoSEQ multiplex PCR; TCRdb stores in-frame clones only, minus some. This sample yields some 270,000 clones, of which around 90% are seen a single time; roughly 2.3% belongs to the top ten. Sequencing was done on a sample of peripheral blood. The receptors originated from a man aged 45-65 years with acute or convalescent COVID-19.

The V call is TRBV7-8, the J call TRBJ2-2; 9 positions agree with TRBD1. The germline gives CDR1 SGHVS, CDR2 FQNEAQ. The CDR3 spans 16 residues. V lost 4 bases, J lost 1 base, and 4 bases stayed unmatched. The CDR3 region has the DNA TGTGCCAGCAGCTCGCGGGACAGGGTGAACACCGGGGAGCTGTTTTTT. It yields the protein CASSSRDRVNTGELFF.

On this clone itself: The sample carries other DNA sequences with the same CDR3. The V call is TRBV19, the J call TRBJ1-1; maybe TRBD1 (5 bases). Trimming removed 3 bases at V and 3 bases at J, with 8 bases between. This CDR3 region has 13 residues. CDR1 is LNHDA and CDR2 is SQIVND in the germline V gene (reference sequence). CDR3 coding DNA: TGTGCCAGTAGTATTTCGACAGACACTGAAGCTTTCTTT. This encodes CASSISTDTEAFF.

The V and J genes are TRBV2 and TRBJ2-7; 8 nucleotides agree with TRBD1. J gave up 0 bases and V 5 bases, and 6 bases lay outside the gene matches. CDR1 is SNHLY, CDR2 FYNNEI, per germline. The CDR3 has 15 residues. The DNA for the CDR3 is TGTGCCAGCAGTCCAGACAGGGGCAGCTCCTACGAGCAGTACTTC. This sequence encodes CASSPDRGSSYEQYF.

The chain carries TRBV7-8 and TRBJ2-1; 10 bases line up with TRBD2. The V segment lost 5 bases and the J segment 7 bases; nucleotides outside the gene matches: 8. The CDR3 totals 15 residues. Germline lookup yields CDR1 SGHVS and CDR2 FQNEAQ. CDR3 DNA: TGTGCCAGCAGCCACAGCGGGGGGGCCCGGAATGAGCAGTTCTTC. Its translation: CASSHSGGARNEQFF.

The rearrangement joins TRBV6-5 to TRBJ1-2; no definite D call. Trimming pared 4 bases from V and 3 bases from J, leaving 12 bases between. Germline CDR1 reads MNHEY; CDR2 reads SVGAGI. The CDR3 is 14 residues long. CDR3 bases: TGTGCCAGCAGTTTAAGGGAAGCGGACTATGGCTACACCTTC. Encoded protein: CASSLREADYGYTF.

This clone was counted only a few times. The chain links TRBV7-6 to TRBJ1-1; TRBD1 aligns across 10 bases. CDR1 is SGHVS, CDR2 FNYEAQ, per germline. J was trimmed by 12 bases and V by 5 bases; bases with no gene match: 9. CDR3 length: 13 amino acids. The CDR3 spells CASSPMGTGAPFF. For the CDR3, the DNA is TGTGCCAGCAGCCCTATGGGGACAGGGGCCCCTTTCTTT.

The genes are TRBV18 and TRBJ2-3, with 7 bases matching TRBD1. The junction had 10 bases not matched to a gene; V was cut back by 2 bases and J by 8 bases. This CDR3 has 15 amino acids. The germline gives CDR1 KGHSH, CDR2 LQKENI. CDR3 amino acids: CASSPAMDRLGTQYF. For the CDR3, the DNA is TGTGCCAGCTCACCAGCTATGGACAGGCTCGGTACGCAGTATTTT.

The chain uses TRBV2 and TRBJ1-4; TRBD1 is a possible D gene (5 bases). This CDR3 comprises 14 residues. Germline CDR1 and CDR2: SNHLY and FYNNEI. The ends were cut back, 6 bases at V and 3 bases at J, with 11 bases in the middle. The CDR3 nucleotides read TGTGCCAGCAGCTGGACAACACCTAATGAAAAACTGTTTTTT. This gives the protein CASSWTTPNEKLFF.

This rearrangement joins TRBV2 to TRBJ1-2, with 11 bases matching TRBD1. With 3 bases clipped from V and 7 bases from J, the junction kept 7 bases outside the gene matches. The CDR3 extends over 15 amino acids. Germline CDR1 is SNHLY and CDR2 is FYNNEI. The CDR3 is CASSERTGGLSGYTF. CDR3 DNA: TGTGCCAGCAGTGAGAGGACAGGGGGCCTAAGTGGCTACACCTTC.

On this clone itself: Germline and junction disagree at one end, which may indicate a read error. V usage is TRBV7-7 and J usage is TRBJ2-3, with 9 bases fitting TRBD1. Germline V gene data show CDR1 as SSHAT and CDR2 as FNYEAQ (reference sequence). CDR3 length: 15 residues. CDR3 in amino acids: CASSLTGGAGDTQYF. The CDR3 nucleotides are TGTGCTAGCAGCTTAACAGGGGGCGCGGGAGATACGCAGTATTTT.

The chain carries TRBV5-4 and TRBJ1-5; D not resolved. This CDR3 contains 17 residues. In germline, CDR1 is SGHNT, CDR2 YYREEE (reference sequence). Trimming took off 1 base at V and 2 bases at J, with 16 bases between the two ends. The CDR3 sequence is CASSLPLKLAGNQPQHF. CDR3 in DNA: TGTGCCAGCAGCTTGCCCTTGAAGCTAGCTGGCAATCAGCCCCAGCATTTT.

The V call is TRBV6-1, the J call TRBJ1-2; 8 nucleotides agree with TRBD1. V lost 3 bases and J lost 8; bases outside the gene matches: 11. The CDR3 covers 15 residues. Germline values: CDR1 MNHNS, CDR2 SASEGT. CDR3 nucleotide sequence: TGTGCCAGCAGTGAGGACCCGACAGGGGTGGAGGGCTACACCTTC. Protein: CASSEDPTGVEGYTF.

The chain employs TRBV3-1 (or the pseudogene TRBV3-2) and TRBJ2-7, with TRBD2 identical over 9 bases. The V gene end was trimmed by 1 base and the J gene end by 4 bases; junction bases not matched to a gene: 8. Germline V lookup: CDR1 LGHDT, CDR2 YNNKEL (reference sequence). There are 16 residues in the CDR3. The CDR3 sequence: CASSQGFGTSGYEQYF. The DNA of the CDR3 is TGTGCCAGCAGCCAAGGGTTCGGTACTAGCGGGTACGAGCAGTACTTC.

V is TRBV6-5 and J is TRBJ2-5, with 9 bases lining up with TRBD1. J gave up 5 bases and V 11 bases, and 9 bases lay outside the gene matches. Germline V gene lookup returns CDR1 MNHEY and CDR2 SVGAGI. This CDR3 comprises 13 residues. The CDR3: CAALTGGTETQYF. DNA for the CDR3: TGTGCCGCACTCACAGGGGGCACGGAGACCCAGTACTTC.

V usage is TRBV6-5 and J usage is TRBJ1-5; 8 bases map to TRBD1. Trimming took 8 bases from V and 6 from J; bases not matched to a gene: 6. Germline lookup yields CDR1 MNHEY and CDR2 SVGAGI. The CDR3 loop spans 13 amino acids. Here the CDR3 DNA reads TGTGCCAGCGAGGGACAGGTTGGTCAGCCCCAGCATTTT. Protein product: CASEGQVGQPQHF.

The chain links TRBV3-1 (or the pseudogene TRBV3-2) to TRBJ2-5, with 9 bases that match TRBD2. The CDR3 is 16 amino acids. V was clipped by 4 bases and J by 0 bases; unmatched bases: 6. Germline CDR1 reads LGHDT; CDR2 reads YNNKEL (reference sequence). DNA for the CDR3: TGTGCCAGCAGCCTACAGAGCGGGGGGTACCAAGAGACCCAGTACTTC. It is translated as CASSLQSGGYQETQYF.

In the case of this clone: The sample has other DNA sequences that encode this CDR3 too. The V call is TRBV5-1, the J call TRBJ1-1, with TRBD1 as a possible D gene (5 bases). The ends were cut back, 0 bases at V and 1 base at J, with 7 bases in the middle. The CDR3 consists of 14 residues. Germline CDR1 and CDR2: SGHRS and YFSETQ. The CDR3 reads CASSLAGGNTEAFF. CDR3 coding DNA: TGCGCCAGCAGCTTGGCCGGGGGGAACACTGAAGCTTTCTTT.

The V call is TRBV6-5, the J call TRBJ1-6; D is perhaps TRBD1 (6 bases). The germline V gene encodes CDR1 MNHEY and CDR2 SVGAGI. The CDR3 has 13 residues. Trimming shortened V by 3 bases and J by 10 bases, and 10 bases separated the two germline ends. CDR3 protein: CASSYKTGSPLHF. The DNA of the CDR3 is TGTGCCAGCAGTTATAAGACAGGCTCACCCCTCCACTTT.

The rearrangement links TRBV5-1 to TRBJ2-7, with 7 bases aligning to TRBD2. This CDR3 is built from 14 residues. Germline CDR1 SGHRS, CDR2 YFSETQ. With 4 bases clipped from V and 4 bases from J, the junction kept 8 bases outside the gene matches. The CDR3 sequence: CASSLGTTGYEQYF. For the CDR3, the DNA is TGCGCCAGCAGCCTTGGGACTACGGGGTACGAGCAGTACTTC.

The V and J genes are TRBV4-1 and TRBJ2-1; 9 bases are shared with TRBD2. V dropped 0 bases and J dropped 10; count of bases not matched to a gene: 7. This CDR3 has 15 amino acids. The germline CDR1 and CDR2 sequences are MGHRA and YSYEKL. CDR3 in amino acids: CASSQEGTSYEEQFF. The CDR3 DNA reads TGCGCCAGCAGCCAAGAGGGGACTAGCTACGAGGAGCAGTTCTTC.

The chain recombines TRBV5-5 with TRBJ2-1; D remains unclear. Trimming took 2 bases from V and 4 from J, leaving 10 bases between them. The CDR3 has 14 residues. Germline CDR1 is SGHKS and CDR2 is YYEKEE (reference sequence). CDR3 sequence: CASSFLLVYNEQFF. In nucleotides, the CDR3 is TGTGCCAGCAGCTTCCTATTGGTATACAATGAGCAGTTCTTC.

The V and J genes are TRBV5-4 and TRBJ2-3, with D possibly matching TRBD1 (7 bases). V was clipped by 0 bases and J by 6 bases, with 8 bases between them. The CDR3 length is 13 residues. Germline V gene lookup returns CDR1 SGHNT and CDR2 YYREEE (reference sequence). CDR3 sequence reads: CASSLAGGDTQYF. DNA of the CDR3: TGTGCCAGCAGCTTGGCAGGGGGGGATACGCAGTATTTT.

This clone occurred a few times. The CDR3 nucleotides are TGTGCCAGCAGCTTAATCGGCAGGGGGCCCGGGGAGCTGTTTTTT. Translated, it gives CASSLIGRGPGELFF. The rearrangement links TRBV13 to TRBJ2-2; 8 bases fit TRBD1. The V and J ends lost 2 bases and 6 bases, in that order; junction bases with no gene match: 5. The CDR3 is made up of 15 amino acids. Looked up from germline, CDR1 is PRHDT and CDR2 is FYEKMQ (reference sequence).

This CDR3 reads CASSPGTGWNEQYF. As DNA, the CDR3 is TGCGCCAGCAGCCCGGGGACAGGCTGGAACGAGCAGTACTTC. The chain links TRBV5-1 to TRBJ2-7, with TRBD1 identical over 8 bases. Germline lookup yields CDR1 SGHRS and CDR2 YFSETQ. The CDR3 sequence is 14 residues long. V was clipped by 4 bases and J by 5 bases; unmatched bases: 8.

The chain recombines TRBV7-8 with TRBJ1-1; D unresolved. Between the trimmed V and J ends, which lost 1 base and 7 bases, there was a span of 16 bases. This CDR3 comprises 15 residues. Germline values: CDR1 SGHVS, CDR2 FQNEAQ. The CDR3 DNA sequence: TGTGCCAGCAGCTTAGGTCAAGGCAGGAGGCTTGAAGCTTTCTTT. It specifies CASSLGQGRRLEAFF.

The chain uses TRBV19 and TRBJ1-1; no definite D call. Trimming left V 3 bases short and J 0 bases short, with 8 bases between. The germline gives CDR1 LNHDA, CDR2 SQIVND (reference sequence). The CDR3 contains 14 residues. This CDR3 reads CASSMKRVNTEAFF. The CDR3, as DNA: TGTGCCAGTAGTATGAAACGGGTGAACACTGAAGCTTTCTTT.

The chain joins TRBV5-1 to TRBJ2-2; TRBD1 might be the D (5 bases). Trimming shortened V by 3 bases and J by 9 bases, and 12 bases separated the two germline ends. This CDR3 is built from 13 residues. Germline V gives CDR1 SGHRS, CDR2 YFSETQ. CDR3: CASSSNRYRELFF. As DNA, the CDR3 is TGCGCCAGCAGCTCCAACAGGTACCGGGAGCTGTTTTTT.

This clone has only one observation. The chain uses TRBV3-1 (or the pseudogene TRBV3-2) and TRBJ1-1; 8 bases fit TRBD1. V lost 4 bases and J lost 4; bases outside the gene matches: 8. Germline loops: CDR1 LGHDT, CDR2 YNNKEL (reference sequence). CDR3 length: 15 amino acids. Written as DNA, the CDR3 is TGTGCCAGCAGCCCCGTCCAGGGGGCAGGCACTGAAGCTTTCTTT. It codes for CASSPVQGAGTEAFF.

This clone appeared a single time. The chain has TRBV19 and TRBJ1-6; perhaps TRBD1 as D (5 bases). Trimming stripped 4 bases from V and 8 bases from J, with 21 bases between. This CDR3 contains 17 residues. The V gene's germline CDR1 is LNHDA and CDR2 SQIVND (reference sequence). CDR3 sequence (DNA): TGTGCCAGTAGTACCCTCGGCACCCCGGGGGTGGATTCACCCCTCCACTTT. Protein sequence: CASSTLGTPGVDSPLHF.

There are a few counts of this clone. The chain joins TRBV19 to TRBJ1-2, with 8 positions matching TRBD1. The CDR3 totals 16 residues. The V and J ends lost 7 bases and 5 bases, in that order; junction bases with no gene match: 15. Germline loops: CDR1 LNHDA, CDR2 SQIVND (reference sequence). CDR3 coding DNA: TGTGCCAGTAACCCGCGTCTGGACAGGGTGGGGTATGGCTACACCTTC. This translates into CASNPRLDRVGYGYTF.

CDR3 loop: CASSLDERSSYNEQFF. In DNA, the CDR3 is TGTGCCAGCAGCTTGGACGAAAGGAGCTCCTACAATGAGCAGTTCTTC. The chain links TRBV5-6 to TRBJ2-1; D is undetermined. V lost 0 bases and J lost 0, with 10 bases in between. Germline values: CDR1 SGHDT, CDR2 YYEEEE. The CDR3 consists of 16 residues.

The genes are TRBV19 and TRBJ1-1; TRBD1 matches at 7 bases. Germline lookup yields CDR1 LNHDA and CDR2 SQIVND (reference sequence). The V segment lost 8 bases and the J segment 0 bases; nucleotides outside the gene matches: 3. This CDR3 contains 13 residues. CDR3 sequence (DNA): TGTGCCAGTTCACAGGGGATGAACACTGAAGCTTTCTTT. This gives the protein CASSQGMNTEAFF.